This TCR beta chain derives from a study of cytomegalovirus exposure and HLA in healthy donors. Study-level points and caveats: Analysis was carried out at a later point, and it linked a missense DCLRE1C variant to TCR beta V- and J-gene trimming. Earlier analysis yielded a pattern in which most TCR beta V segments were productive about 87% or about 30% of the time.

In regard to this clone: As yet, its antigen is unknown.

Primers: 60 Vbeta forward and 13 Jbeta reverse. Assay: immunoSEQ multiplex PCR; the TCRdb copy retains only in-frame clones and omits some. Of tens of thousands of clones in the sample, more than 85% were seen once. Sequenced: PBMCs. The receptor comes from a young woman in good health and CMV-seronegative.

The CDR3 loop reads CATSRDRTLINTIYF. The CDR3 DNA reads as TGTGCCACCAGCAGAGATCGGACATTGATAAACACCATATATTTT. The J gene is TRBJ1-3, the V gene TRBV15; a weak D match, TRBD1 (5 bases). Germline V gene data show CDR1 as LNHNV and CDR2 as YYDKDF (reference sequence). This CDR3 spans 15 amino acids. The germline V and J ends were trimmed by 0 bases and 6 bases, with 12 bases remaining between them. The variable domain in full, completed from reference TRBV15 and TRBJ1-3, reads DAMVIQNPRYQVTQFGKPVTLSCSQTLNHNVMYWYQQKSSQAPKLLFHYYDKDFNNEADTPDNFQSRRPNTSFCFLDIRSPGLGDTAMYLCATSRDRTLINTIYFGEGSWLTVV.